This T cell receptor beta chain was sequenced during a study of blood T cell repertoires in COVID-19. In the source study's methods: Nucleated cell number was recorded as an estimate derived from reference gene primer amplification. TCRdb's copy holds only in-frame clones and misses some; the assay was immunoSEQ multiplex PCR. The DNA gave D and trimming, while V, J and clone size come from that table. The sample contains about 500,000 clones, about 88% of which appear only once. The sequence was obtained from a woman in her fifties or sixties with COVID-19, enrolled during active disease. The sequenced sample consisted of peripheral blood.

CDR3 protein: CASTANHKADQQYF. DNA of the CDR3: TGTGCCAGCACCGCAAATCATAAGGCGGATCAGCAGTACTTC. V gene TRBV28 combines with J gene TRBJ2-7; D gene uncertain. The germline CDR1 and CDR2 sequences are MDHEN and SYDVKM. The CDR3 consists of 14 residues. V lost 7 bases and J 8 bases, leaving 21 bases between the germline ends.